Below are 21 T cell receptor beta chains sequenced from a single sample in a study of human thymus T cells. The source of the thymus tissue was resections taken during corrective heart surgery. Clones were sequenced by immunoSEQ multiplex PCR, and TCRdb holds only the in-frame ones, with some missing. Of about 130,000 clones listed, approximately 96% are singletons. Sequencing was carried out using thymus tissue. These TCRs come from a boy younger than two with a congenital heart defect but otherwise immunologically healthy.

The chain links TRBV4-2 to TRBJ2-7; D is undetermined. The CDR3 has 17 amino acids. Germline lookup yields CDR1 LGHNA and CDR2 YNFKEQ. V lost 0 bases to trimming and J lost 3 bases, with 18 bases between them. The CDR3 region is CASSQDGSTVSNYEQYF. The CDR3 coding sequence is TGTGCCAGCAGCCAAGACGGTTCAACAGTCAGCAACTACGAGCAGTACTTC.

Only a few counts were recorded for this clone. The J gene is TRBJ2-1, the V gene TRBV4-2, with D perhaps matching TRBD1 (6 bases). CDR1 LGHNA and CDR2 YNFKEQ come from the germline V gene. The CDR3 has 15 residues. Trimming took 4 bases from V and 7 from J, leaving 17 bases between them. The CDR3 sequence: CASSPQGPFSNEQFF. The CDR3 DNA reads as TGTGCCAGCAGCCCACAGGGCCCCTTTTCGAATGAGCAGTTCTTC.

The J gene is TRBJ2-4, the V gene TRBV11-3, with D perhaps TRBD1 (6 bases). The CDR3 has 16 amino acids. Trimming pared 1 base from V and 2 bases from J, leaving 12 bases between. Looked up from germline, CDR1 is SGHNT and CDR2 is YENEEA. The CDR3 bases are TGTGCCAGCAGCTTAGGCAGGGGAGAATCCAAAAACATTCAGTACTTC. Its translation is CASSLGRGESKNIQYF. Supplemented by reference TRBV11-3 and TRBJ2-4, the full variable domain reads EAGVVQSPRYKIIEKKQPVAFWCNPISGHNTLYWYLQNLGQGPELLIRYENEEAVDDSQLPKDRFSAERLKGVDSTLKIQPAELGDSAVYLCASSLGRGESKNIQYFGAGTRLSVL.

The chain couples TRBV25-1 to TRBJ2-1; D gene ambiguous. The V gene lost 8 bases and the J gene lost 5 bases, with 16 bases spanning the gap. This CDR3 spans 14 amino acids. From germline, CDR1 is MGHDK and CDR2 SYGVNS. CDR3 bases: TGTGCCAGCCTTAGGAAAGACTGGCACAATGAGCAGTTCTTC. Its protein product is CASLRKDWHNEQFF.

The chain uses TRBV7-2 and TRBJ1-1; D unresolved. The germline V gene encodes CDR1 SGHTA and CDR2 FQGNSA. V dropped 3 bases and J dropped 0 bases, with 8 bases sitting between them. This CDR3 spans 14 amino acids. CDR3 amino acids: CASSLLLLNTEAFF. The CDR3 DNA is TGTGCCAGCAGCTTGCTCCTTCTGAACACTGAAGCTTTCTTT. The full variable domain, completed using reference TRBV7-2 and TRBJ1-1, is GAGVSQSPSNKVTEKGKDVELRCDPISGHTALYWYRQSLGQGLEFLIYFQGNSAPDKSGLPSDRFSAERTGGSVSTLTIQRTQQEDSAVYLCASSLLLLNTEAFFGQGTRLTVV.

The chain is built from TRBV7-2 and TRBJ2-3; 9 nucleotides line up with TRBD2. V lost 7 bases and J lost 1; bases outside the gene matches: 6. Germline CDR1 is SGHTA and CDR2 is FQGNSA. This CDR3 region has 15 residues. CDR3 sequence: CASTRAGGGTDTQYF. The CDR3 DNA reads as TGTGCCAGCACTCGAGCGGGGGGTGGCACAGATACGCAGTATTTT.

The rearrangement joins TRBV11-3 to TRBJ1-1; unclear D gene. V lost 5 bases and J 0 bases, leaving 10 bases between the germline ends. In germline, CDR1 is SGHNT, CDR2 YENEEA. The CDR3 is 14 amino acids. The CDR3 reads CASSRGVMNTEAFF. DNA of the CDR3: TGTGCCAGCAGCCGTGGGGTTATGAACACTGAAGCTTTCTTT.

The J gene is TRBJ2-7, the V gene TRBV4-1; 16 positions agree with TRBD2. Germline V gene lookup returns CDR1 MGHRA and CDR2 YSYEKL. The CDR3 contains 18 residues. With 4 bases clipped from V and 2 bases from J, the junction kept 8 bases outside the gene matches. The CDR3 loop is CASSRGLAGGTITYEQYF. For the CDR3, the DNA is TGCGCCAGCAGCCGGGGACTAGCGGGGGGGACGATCACCTACGAGCAGTACTTC.

V gene TRBV27 combines with J gene TRBJ1-3; D remains ambiguous. Germline lookup yields CDR1 MNHEY and CDR2 SMNVEV (reference sequence). With 5 bases removed from V and 7 bases from J, the gap between germline ends came to 12 bases. The CDR3 covers 13 residues. This CDR3 reads CASSTATRNTIYF. Written as DNA, the CDR3 is TGTGCCAGCAGTACTGCTACGCGTAACACCATATATTTT.

The chain recombines TRBV28 with TRBJ1-4; D uncertain. Germline V CDR1 and CDR2: MDHEN, SYDVKM. The V end was cut by 5 bases, the J end by 0 bases, with 7 bases between. This CDR3 has 14 residues. The CDR3 DNA reads TGTGCCAGCAGTGCGGATGCAACTAATGAAAAACTGTTTTTT. Its translation: CASSADATNEKLFF. Full variable domain (missing parts from reference TRBV28 and TRBJ1-4): DVKVTQSSRYLVKRTGEKVFLECVQDMDHENMFWYRQDPGLGLRLIYFSYDVKMKEKGDIPEGYSVSREKKERFSLILESASTNQTSMYLCASSADATNEKLFFGSGTQLSVL.

This clone showed up just a few times. The rearrangement uses TRBV5-4 and TRBJ2-2; either TRBD1 or TRBD2 may supply D (7 bases each). V gave up 2 bases and J gave up 6 bases, with 17 bases separating them. In germline, CDR1 is SGHNT, CDR2 YYREEE (reference sequence). This CDR3 is built from 16 residues. This CDR3 is CASSFGGTENPGELFF. The CDR3 nucleotides are TGTGCCAGCAGCTTCGGGGGGACAGAAAATCCCGGGGAGCTGTTTTTT.

The genes are TRBV5-4 and TRBJ1-1; 8 positions match TRBD1. The CDR3 is 17 amino acids. Trimming at V came to 0 bases and at J to 8 bases, leaving 15 bases not matched to a gene. Looked up from germline, CDR1 is SGHNT and CDR2 is YYREEE (reference sequence). This chain's CDR3 is CASSLAGQGRIKAEAFF. CDR3 sequence (DNA): TGTGCCAGCAGCTTGGCTGGACAGGGACGAATTAAGGCGGAAGCTTTCTTT. Full variable domain (missing parts from reference TRBV5-4 and TRBJ1-1): ETGVTQSPTHLIKTRGQQVTLRCSSQSGHNTVSWYQQALGQGPQFIFQYYREEENGRGNFPPRFSGLQFPNYSSELNVNALELDDSALYLCASSLAGQGRIKAEAFFGQGTRLTVV.

V gene TRBV9 combines with J gene TRBJ2-1; D not certain. Trimming cost V 0 bases and J 12 bases, with 13 bases left between them. CDR1 is SGDLS, CDR2 YYNGEE, per germline. This CDR3 is built from 13 residues. CDR3 bases: TGTGCCAGCAGCGTAGGTTCTGGGCTTGGGCAGTTCTTC. Translation: CASSVGSGLGQFF.

The chain has TRBV7-2 and TRBJ1-2, with D tentatively TRBD1 (5 bases). From germline, CDR1 is SGHTA and CDR2 FQGNSA. V lost 4 bases, J lost 4 bases, and 16 bases lay in between. The CDR3 has 15 residues. CDR3: CASSSPREYFYGYTF. Here the CDR3 DNA reads TGTGCCAGCAGCTCCCCCAGGGAGTACTTCTATGGCTACACCTTC.

The genes are TRBV6-7 and TRBJ2-2; a weak D match, TRBD2 (5 bases). TRBV6-7 carries the ORF label, with uncertain function. The CDR3 totals 19 residues. V lost 0 bases and J 2 bases, leaving 19 bases between the germline ends. In nucleotides, the CDR3 is TGTGCCAGCAGTTACTCCATCGGCCGAGAGGGCCCCAACACCGGGGAGCTGTTTTTT. This encodes CASSYSIGREGPNTGELFF.

The chain employs TRBV14 and TRBJ2-7; a weak D match, TRBD1 (6 bases). Germline-derived CDR1 and CDR2 are SGHDN and FVKESK. Deletions cut 4 bases from V and 6 bases from J, with 19 bases between. The CDR3 totals 15 residues. The CDR3 DNA reads TGTGCCAGCAGCCTACATACAGGGATGAGGGGCGAGCAGTACTTC. Its protein product is CASSLHTGMRGEQYF.

This sequence joins TRBV19 and TRBJ1-5, with TRBD1 as a possible D gene (6 bases). Trimming shortened V by 3 bases and J by 0 bases, and 18 bases separated the two germline ends. This CDR3 region has 18 residues. Germline loops: CDR1 LNHDA, CDR2 SQIVND (reference sequence). The chain's CDR3 is CASSILRTAKYSNQPQHF. Here the CDR3 DNA reads TGTGCCAGTAGTATCCTCCGGACAGCAAAATATAGCAATCAGCCCCAGCATTTT.

The chain is built from TRBV5-1 and TRBJ1-4; TRBD1 matches at 8 bases. Germline-derived CDR1 and CDR2 are SGHRS and YFSETQ. This CDR3 contains 15 residues. After removal of 4 bases from V and 7 bases from J, the junction contained 9 bases not matched to a gene. The CDR3 is CASSGRQGRGEKLFF. CDR3 DNA: TGCGCCAGCAGCGGGAGACAGGGGCGAGGTGAAAAACTGTTTTTT. The full variable domain, its missing parts supplied by reference TRBV5-1 and TRBJ1-4, is KAGVTQTPRYLIKTRGQQVTLSCSPISGHRSVSWYQQTPGQGLQFLFEYFSETQRNKGNFPGRFSGRQFSNSRSEMNVSTLELGDSALYLCASSGRQGRGEKLFFGSGTQLSVL.

This sequence joins TRBV13 and TRBJ2-5; 9 nucleotides agree with TRBD2. This CDR3 is 13 amino acids long. The V gene's germline CDR1 is PRHDT and CDR2 FYEKMQ (reference sequence). V lost 5 bases to trimming and J lost 4 bases; unmatched junction nucleotides: 2. The CDR3 DNA reads as TGTGCCAGCAGCAAACTAGCGGGAGAGACCCAGTACTTC. Amino acids: CASSKLAGETQYF.

This chain links TRBV5-1 with TRBJ2-7; 13 bases fit TRBD2. This CDR3 contains 18 residues. V lost 2 bases to trimming and J lost 6 bases; unmatched junction nucleotides: 14. CDR1 and CDR2 (germline): SGHRS, YFSETQ. This CDR3 reads CASSLAPLAGGRDVEQYF. Here the CDR3 DNA reads TGCGCCAGCAGCTTAGCCCCACTAGCGGGGGGGCGGGACGTCGAGCAGTACTTC.

The CDR3 sequence: CASSSGYTQSSYNSPLHF. The CDR3 DNA is TGTGCCAGCAGTTCAGGGTATACACAGAGCTCCTATAATTCACCCCTCCACTTT. The rearrangement joins TRBV28 to TRBJ1-6; weak D call: TRBD1 (5 bases). Trimming cost V 4 bases and J 0 bases, with 16 bases left between them. This CDR3 is 18 amino acids long. Germline lookup yields CDR1 MDHEN and CDR2 SYDVKM.